This TCR beta chain is from a study of blood T cell repertoires in COVID-19. Study-level information: The origin of the acute and convalescent COVID-19 samples was the United States, Italy and Spain.

In the original processing: Reference gene primer amplification gave estimated nucleated cell counts. Sequencing was performed with immunoSEQ multiplex PCR; in TCRdb, only in-frame clones are kept and a portion is missing. The DNA gave D and trimming, while V, J and clone size come from that table. The table lists around 620,000 clones, around 90% of them singletons. The sequencing sample was made of peripheral blood. This receptor was identified in a woman aged 18-29 years with acute or convalescent COVID-19.

CDR3 in DNA: TGTGCCAGCAGTGGGGACACCATATACGAGCAGTACTTC. Its translation is CASSGDTIYEQYF. The rearrangement links TRBV6-2 or TRBV6-3 to TRBJ2-7; possibly TRBD1 for D (6 bases). Germline CDR1 MNHEY, CDR2 SVGEGT. The V gene lost 5 bases and the J gene lost 4 bases, with 12 bases spanning the gap. The CDR3 has 13 amino acids.